Listed below are T cell receptor beta chains from one sample, sequenced in a study of blood T cell repertoires in COVID-19. Method: immunoSEQ multiplex PCR; TCRdb's copy keeps in-frame clones and lacks some. This table holds tens of thousands of clones, roughly nine tenths found once. Sample: peripheral blood. The receptor source for this set is a man in his 70s with active COVID-19. CDR3s include the opening cysteine and the closing phenylalanine or tryptophan. Fields, in order: V gene, D gene, J gene, clone size, CDR3 protein, CDR3 DNA. A D gene is named only where the DNA matches it firmly. The size field is filled for only some rows; it gives once, few, many or a size class.

v_gene: TRBV3-1/TRBV3-2
d_gene: TRBD1
j_gene: TRBJ2-1
abundance: -
CDR3aa: CASSRGTGVNEQFF
CDR3nt: TGTGCCAGCAGCCGGGGGACAGGGGTCAATGAGCAGTTCTTC

v_gene: TRBV29-1
d_gene: -
j_gene: TRBJ2-1
abundance: -
CDR3aa: CSVVGPEGSVNEQFF
CDR3nt: TGCAGCGTTGTAGGACCGGAGGGGTCGGTCAATGAGCAGTTCTTC

v_gene: TRBV10-3
d_gene: TRBD2
j_gene: TRBJ2-2
abundance: -
CDR3aa: CAISGTSGGTGELFF
CDR3nt: TGTGCCATCAGTGGGACTAGCGGGGGGACCGGGGAGCTGTTTTTT

v_gene: TRBV18
d_gene: -
j_gene: TRBJ2-3
abundance: once
CDR3aa: CASSRYTGTGTDTQYF
CDR3nt: TGTGCCAGCTCACGCTACACGGGTACTGGGACAGATACGCAGTATTTT

v_gene: TRBV10-3
d_gene: -
j_gene: TRBJ1-2
abundance: -
CDR3aa: CAIRGAGVNYGYTF
CDR3nt: TGTGCCATCAGGGGCGCGGGGGTTAACTATGGCTACACCTTC

v_gene: TRBV7-9
d_gene: -
j_gene: TRBJ2-3
abundance: -
CDR3aa: CASSPRGADTQYF
CDR3nt: TGTGCCAGCAGCCCCCGCGGAGCAGATACGCAGTATTTT

v_gene: TRBV10-2
d_gene: -
j_gene: TRBJ2-5
abundance: -
CDR3aa: CASSEQGGETQYF
CDR3nt: TGCGCCAGCAGTGAACAGGGTGGCGAGACCCAGTACTTC

v_gene: TRBV4-3
d_gene: -
j_gene: TRBJ1-3
abundance: -
CDR3aa: CASSSRAGGRAGSTIYF
CDR3nt: TGCGCTAGCAGCTCGCGAGCGGGGGGAAGGGCTGGAAGCACCATATATTTT

v_gene: TRBV25-1
d_gene: TRBD1
j_gene: TRBJ2-1
abundance: -
CDR3aa: CASSETGTAYNEQFF
CDR3nt: TGTGCCAGCAGTGAAACCGGGACAGCGTACAATGAGCAGTTCTTC

v_gene: TRBV5-6
d_gene: TRBD2
j_gene: TRBJ2-3
abundance: -
CDR3aa: CASSLVAGGRGDTDTQYF
CDR3nt: TGTGCCAGCAGCTTGGTAGCGGGGGGCCGCGGAGACACAGATACGCAGTATTTT

v_gene: TRBV6-2/TRBV6-3
d_gene: TRBD2
j_gene: TRBJ2-1
abundance: few
CDR3aa: CASSFGLASYNEQFF
CDR3nt: TGTGCCAGCAGTTTCGGACTAGCCTCCTACAATGAGCAGTTCTTC

v_gene: TRBV11-2
d_gene: -
j_gene: TRBJ1-4
abundance: -
CDR3aa: CASSGMGGEKLFF
CDR3nt: TGTGCCAGCAGTGGAATGGGGGGTGAAAAACTGTTTTTT

v_gene: TRBV18
d_gene: -
j_gene: TRBJ2-7
abundance: -
CDR3aa: CASSPRRGEQYF
CDR3nt: TGTGCCAGCTCACCAAGAAGGGGCGAGCAGTACTTC

v_gene: TRBV6-2/TRBV6-3
d_gene: -
j_gene: TRBJ2-7
abundance: -
CDR3aa: CASSYPPDNYEQYF
CDR3nt: TGTGCCAGCAGTTATCCCCCAGATAACTACGAGCAGTACTTC

v_gene: TRBV15
d_gene: -
j_gene: TRBJ1-6
abundance: few
CDR3aa: CATSRAAAVTNSPLHF
CDR3nt: TGTGCCACCAGCAGAGCTGCGGCAGTCACTAATTCACCCCTCCACTTT

v_gene: TRBV12-3/TRBV12-4
d_gene: TRBD1
j_gene: TRBJ1-2
abundance: -
CDR3aa: CASSATPGGGYTF
CDR3nt: TGTGCCAGCAGTGCAACACCAGGGGGAGGCTACACCTTC

v_gene: TRBV6-5
d_gene: TRBD1
j_gene: TRBJ1-2
abundance: -
CDR3aa: CASSYGDRGDTGYTF
CDR3nt: TGTGCCAGCAGTTACGGGGACAGGGGAGATACGGGCTACACCTTC

v_gene: TRBV7-9
d_gene: -
j_gene: TRBJ1-4
abundance: -
CDR3aa: CASRLDSNNEKLFF
CDR3nt: TGTGCCAGCAGACTTGACAGTAACAATGAAAAACTGTTTTTT

v_gene: TRBV5-1
d_gene: TRBD1
j_gene: TRBJ2-7
abundance: -
CDR3aa: CASSFPTGGKEQYF
CDR3nt: TGCGCCAGCAGCTTTCCGACAGGGGGTAAAGAGCAGTACTTC

v_gene: TRBV5-4
d_gene: TRBD2
j_gene: TRBJ2-3
abundance: -
CDR3aa: CASSLVRRGGADTQYF
CDR3nt: TGTGCCAGCAGCTTGGTGCGGCGGGGGGGCGCAGATACGCAGTATTTT

v_gene: TRBV27
d_gene: TRBD1
j_gene: TRBJ2-3
abundance: -
CDR3aa: CAARDRSTDTQYF
CDR3nt: TGTGCCGCCCGGGACAGGTCCACAGATACGCAGTATTTT

v_gene: TRBV19
d_gene: -
j_gene: TRBJ2-2
abundance: -
CDR3aa: CASQDGGVGTGELFF
CDR3nt: TGTGCCAGCCAAGATGGGGGCGTTGGGACCGGGGAGCTGTTTTTT

v_gene: TRBV27
d_gene: TRBD2
j_gene: TRBJ2-3
abundance: -
CDR3aa: CASSEAGASTDTQYF
CDR3nt: TGTGCCAGCAGTGAAGCGGGGGCTAGCACAGATACGCAGTATTTT

v_gene: TRBV5-1
d_gene: -
j_gene: TRBJ1-6
abundance: -
CDR3aa: CASSTKSRSYNSPLHF
CDR3nt: TGCGCCAGCAGCACAAAATCTCGCAGTTATAATTCACCCCTCCACTTT